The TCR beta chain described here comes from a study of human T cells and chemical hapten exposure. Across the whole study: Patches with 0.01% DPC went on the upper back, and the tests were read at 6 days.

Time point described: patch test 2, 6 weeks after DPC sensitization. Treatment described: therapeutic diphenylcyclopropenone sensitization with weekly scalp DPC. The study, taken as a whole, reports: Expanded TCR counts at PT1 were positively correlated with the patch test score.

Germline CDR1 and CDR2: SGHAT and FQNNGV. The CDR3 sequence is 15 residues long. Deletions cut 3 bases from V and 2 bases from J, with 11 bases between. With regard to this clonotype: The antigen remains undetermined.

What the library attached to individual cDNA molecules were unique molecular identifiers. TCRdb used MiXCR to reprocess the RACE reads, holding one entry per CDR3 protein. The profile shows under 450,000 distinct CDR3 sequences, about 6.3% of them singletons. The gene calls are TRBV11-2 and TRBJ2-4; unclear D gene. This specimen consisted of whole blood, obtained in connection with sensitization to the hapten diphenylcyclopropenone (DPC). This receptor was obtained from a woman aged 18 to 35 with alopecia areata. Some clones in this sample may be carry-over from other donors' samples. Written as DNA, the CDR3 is TGTGCCAGCAGCTTCGAGAGTGGACCCAAAAACATTCAGTACTTC. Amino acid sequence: CASSFESGPKNIQYF. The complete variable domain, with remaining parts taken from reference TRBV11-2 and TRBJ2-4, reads EAGVAQSPRYKIIEKRQSVAFWCNPISGHATLYWYQQILGQGPKLLIQFQNNGVVDDSQLPKDRFSAERLKGVDSTLKIQPAKLEDSAVYLCASSFESGPKNIQYFGAGTRLSVL.